One TCR beta chain is described in this entry. The target antigen is unknown. The data belong to a study of T cell responses to AZD1222 COVID-19 vaccine. Study-wide results and caveats: In the spike-specific TCR repertoire, nearly half reportedly target unmutated variant regions. The number of AZD1222 recipients seropositive at baseline was only five to seven. Clonal diversity was possibly underestimated; the donors were predominantly white British and more often female. It was only after the peak T cell response that any repertoires were sampled.

Using immunoSEQ multiplex PCR, the repertoire was profiled, and TCRdb retains in-frame clones only, with some absent. The profile covers 130,000 or so clones, with about 93% appearing a single time and 4% to 4.5% taken by the ten largest. The CDR3 loop spans 14 amino acids. Trimming removed 3 bases from V and 7 bases from J, with 12 bases in between. Germline V lookup: CDR1 ENHRY, CDR2 SYGVKD. This TCR derives from an adult who received the MenACWY meningococcal vaccine as a control. The chain combines TRBV10-3 with TRBJ2-2; D tentatively fits TRBD1 or TRBD2 (6 bases each). Specimen: peripheral blood, collected 28 days after the second dose of the MenACWY control vaccine. The CDR3 region has the DNA TGTGCCATCAGTGATTTGGGGGGCGTCGGGGAGCTGTTTTTT. As protein: CAISDLGGVGELFF.